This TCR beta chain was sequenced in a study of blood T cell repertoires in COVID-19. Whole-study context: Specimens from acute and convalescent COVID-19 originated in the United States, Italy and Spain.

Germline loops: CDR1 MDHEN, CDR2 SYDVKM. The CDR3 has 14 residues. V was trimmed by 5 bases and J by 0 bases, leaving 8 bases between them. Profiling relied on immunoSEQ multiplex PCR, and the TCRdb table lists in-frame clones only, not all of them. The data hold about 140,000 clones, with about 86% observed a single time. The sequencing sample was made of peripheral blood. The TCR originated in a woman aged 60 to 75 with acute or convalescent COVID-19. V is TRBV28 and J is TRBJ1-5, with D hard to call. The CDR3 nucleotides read TGTGCCAGCAGTGATTGGCCTAGCAATCAGCCCCAGCATTTT. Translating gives CASSDWPSNQPQHF.